This TCR beta chain was sequenced in a study of blood T cell repertoires in COVID-19. From germline, CDR1 is SGHNT and CDR2 YENEEA. The CDR3 spans 16 residues. V lost 5 bases, J lost 8 bases, and 11 bases stayed unmatched. In the source study's methods: Amplification with reference gene primers provided the estimates of nucleated cell counts. Assay: immunoSEQ multiplex PCR; the TCRdb copy retains only in-frame clones and omits some. V and J calls and clone size follow that table, whereas D and trimming were derived from the DNA. This sample has hundreds of thousands of clones; around 80% occur once, and the top ten carry 5%.

The sample taken for sequencing was PBMCs or T cells enriched from blood (not recorded which). The source of this sequence is a man aged 40-49 years who had been exposed to COVID-19. This chain uses TRBV11-3 with TRBJ2-1; TRBD2 matches at 11 bases. The CDR3 DNA reads TGTGCCAGCAGCCACCGGGAAGGTAGCGGGAGGGATGAGCAGTTCTTC. Translated: CASSHREGSGRDEQFF.